The source of this T cell receptor (beta chain) is a study of control samples from healthy donors and cancer patients. This clone was seen a single time. This CDR3 is built from 13 residues. Between the trimmed V and J ends, which lost 4 bases and 10 bases, there was a span of 13 bases. CDR1 is SGHTA and CDR2 is FQGNSA in the germline V gene. Here immunoSEQ multiplex PCR was the method, and the copy in TCRdb shows in-frame clones only, minus some. The sample lists roughly 170,000 clones; approximately 94% were seen once. The chain joins TRBV7-2 to TRBJ2-2; a weak D match, TRBD1 (6 bases). This clonotype was sampled from a woman aged 18-29 years in good health. The sequenced sample was blood. The CDR3 region is CASSSREGEELFF. DNA of the CDR3: TGTGCCAGCAGCTCCCGCGAGGGGGAGGAGCTGTTTTTT.